This T cell receptor beta chain comes out of a study of cytomegalovirus exposure and HLA in healthy donors. Study observations and caveats: At a 0.05 false discovery rate, a later analysis found some 18,000 TCR beta sequences to be associated with HLA alleles. The majority of TCR sequences were rare, yet some public TCRs appeared in many donors. Donors belonging to an Asian-associated ancestry cluster reportedly showed fewer N-insertions in productive TCRs than the approximately 680-donor mean, according to what a later analysis found. An analysis done earlier found most TCR beta V segments productive about 87% or about 30% of the time.

13 Jbeta primers and 60 Vbeta primers were used for the PCR. TCRdb keeps only in-frame clones here, not all; method: immunoSEQ multiplex PCR. The top ten clones hold around 16% of a sample with 200,000 to 250,000 clones, around 80% of them seen once. Remarks on this clone: What it binds is unknown.

The CDR3 has 13 residues. V was shortened by 5 bases and J by 1 base, with 8 bases between the two germline ends. Germline-derived CDR1 and CDR2 are MGHDK and SYGVNS. The chain uses TRBV25-1 and TRBJ1-1; no definite D call. The source of this sequence is a man between 35 and 55 years old in good health and CMV-seronegative. The sequencing input was PBMCs. CDR3 bases: TGTGCCAGCAGTTTCAGAGGGAACACTGAAGCTTTCTTT. It translates to CASSFRGNTEAFF.